The source of this T cell receptor (beta chain) is a study of blood T cell repertoires in COVID-19. Study as a whole: From the United States, Italy and Spain came samples of acute and convalescent COVID-19. Sources were T cells, B-cell-depleted T cells, or PBMCs; the material itself was cDNA or gDNA.

The table lists this clone with a count of one. Original processing notes: Reference gene primer amplification gave estimated nucleated cell counts. Libraries were prepared by immunoSEQ multiplex PCR; TCRdb keeps only in-frame clonotypes and omits some of them. That table is the source of V, J and clone size, and D and trimming were worked out from the DNA. The sample holds some 240,000 clones, approximately 80% seen once. The ends were cut back, 0 bases at V and 11 bases at J, with 13 bases in the middle. The CDR3 extends over 13 amino acids. Germline V CDR1 and CDR2: ENHRY, SYGVKD. V usage is TRBV10-3 and J usage is TRBJ1-1; D unresolved. Sequenced sample: peripheral blood. The source of this sequence is a middle-aged woman who had recovered from COVID-19. The DNA for the CDR3 is TGTGCCATCAGTGAGTCTGACGGGGAAAGGGCTTTCTTT. It is translated as CAISESDGERAFF.